Listed below are T cell receptor beta chains from one sample, sequenced in a study of a mutant IDH1 vaccine in newly diagnosed glioma. Profiling relied on immunoSEQ multiplex PCR, and the TCRdb table lists in-frame clones only, not all of them. The table has about 94,000 clones, about nine tenths seen once; the top ten hold roughly 0.74%. These receptors have no known antigen. The source material was PBMCs, sampled from a glioma patient whose treatment included an IDH1 peptide vaccine. Source of these receptors: a woman in her 50s with glioma. CDR3s include the opening cysteine and the closing phenylalanine or tryptophan. The D gene is left open where the match is weak. Size tells how often a clone was seen (once, few, many) or the class of an expanded clone, and some rows leave it out.

j_call	d_call	clone_size	v_call	cdr3_nt	cdr3_aa
TRBJ1-1	NA	once	TRBV7-3	TGTGCCAGCAGCCCGGTACACACTGAAGCTTTCTTT	CASSPVHTEAFF
TRBJ1-3	NA	NA	TRBV28	TGTGCCAGCAGTAGACCGACAGGACTTTCTGGAAACACCATATATTTT	CASSRPTGLSGNTIYF
TRBJ2-7	NA	once	TRBV5-1	TGCGCCAGCAGCCTTCACCCAGGGTTTATGAACGAGCAGTACTTC	CASSLHPGFMNEQYF
TRBJ2-5	TRBD2	NA	TRBV7-6	TGTGCCAGCAGCCGGACTAGCGGGAGTGGAGAGACCCAGTACTTC	CASSRTSGSGETQYF
TRBJ2-5	TRBD2	few	TRBV5-1	TGCGCCAGCAGCGCGGGACTAGCGGGATCAGAGACCCAGTACTTC	CASSAGLAGSETQYF
TRBJ1-1	TRBD1	NA	TRBV7-9	TGTGCCAGCAGCTTAGCGGCCGGGACAGGGGACACTGAAGCTTTCTTT	CASSLAAGTGDTEAFF
TRBJ2-7	TRBD2	NA	TRBV10-3	TGTGCCACGCAGCGGGGCGGAGAGGCTAACGACGAGCAGTACTTC	CATQRGGEANDEQYF
TRBJ2-2	TRBD1	NA	TRBV6-5	TGTGCCAGCAGTTACCGGGACAGGGATCCCACCGGGGAGCTGTTTTTT	CASSYRDRDPTGELFF
TRBJ1-4	TRBD1	once	TRBV14	TGTGCCAGCAGCCTACAGGGGGCGCGGGAAAAACTGTTTTTT	CASSLQGAREKLFF
TRBJ2-5	NA	few	TRBV29-1	TGCAGCGTTCAAGGGGCGAGAGAGACCCAGTACTTC	CSVQGARETQYF
TRBJ1-1	TRBD1	few	TRBV2	TGTGCCAGCAGTGAGGCAGGGGGCACTGAAGCTTTCTTT	CASSEAGGTEAFF
TRBJ1-1	NA	once	TRBV14	TGTGCCAGCAGCCAAGGGGGGCACAGGCAAGCTTTCTTT	CASSQGGHRQAFF
TRBJ2-1	TRBD2	NA	TRBV5-1	TGCGCCAGCAGCTTGTCTAGCGGGAGCTACAATGAGCAGTTCTTC	CASSLSSGSYNEQFF
TRBJ1-1	NA	NA	TRBV19	TGTGCCAGTAGTATTCTGGGCGTGTACACTGAAGCTTTCTTT	CASSILGVYTEAFF